Below, one TCR beta chain is given with its context. The antigen is not known. With a much larger clone just one base away, this may be a read error. All of the donors were Caucasians in good health. The V and J ends lost 8 bases and 7 bases, in that order; junction bases with no gene match: 3. CDR1 is SQVTM, CDR2 ANQGSEA, per germline. The CDR3 has 11 residues. This sample is drawn from a study of identical twins. Study-wide results and limits: Researchers reported weaker excess twin sharing in beta out-of-frame sequences. Insertions ran lower in abundant cord blood beta clonotypes, though not in memory repertoires.

Template switching added a universal primer binding site, and final cDNA carried unique molecular identifiers. Using its own MiXCR run on the 5' RACE reads, TCRdb lists one record per CDR3 protein. The sample lists approximately 490,000 distinct CDR3 sequences; 20% to 25% were seen once. This sample was shared with a second study, whose subject was yellow fever vaccine responses in identical twins.

The rearrangement links TRBV29-1 to TRBJ2-2; 8 nucleotides agree with TRBD1. Sequenced material: CD4+ T cells sorted from blood. The sequence was obtained from a young woman in good health. The CDR3 sequence: CSPRGLGELFF. In DNA form, the CDR3 reads TGCAGCCCCAGGGGGCTCGGGGAGCTGTTTTTT.